Presented here are 7 T cell receptor beta chains from one specimen sequenced in a study of blood T cell repertoires in COVID-19. TCRdb's table, derived via immunoSEQ multiplex PCR, lists solely in-frame clones and lacks some. This sample has 250,000 to 300,000 clones; 88% occur once, and the top ten carry around 2%. The material sequenced was PBMCs or T cells enriched from blood (not recorded which). Receptors originate from a woman aged 55-70 years in a cohort exposed to, infected with or recovered from COVID-19 (not recorded which).

This clone has a single count. The rearrangement links TRBV18 to TRBJ2-5; D perhaps matches TRBD2 (6 bases). The V and J ends lost 5 bases and 4 bases respectively, with 14 bases between them. Looked up from germline, CDR1 is KGHSH and CDR2 is LQKENI. The CDR3 totals 14 residues. The DNA of the CDR3 is TGTGCCAGCTCAACCGGGGGAAGGCGAGAGACCCAGTACTTC. Its protein is CASSTGGRRETQYF.

The chain employs TRBV7-9 and TRBJ2-5, with D uncertain. Trimming left V 3 bases short and J 5 bases short, with 4 bases between. Germline CDR1 is SEHNR and CDR2 is FQNEAQ (reference sequence). This CDR3 has 11 residues. Here the CDR3 reads CASSFGETQYF. The CDR3 nucleotides read TGTGCCAGCAGCTTCGGGGAGACCCAGTACTTC.

This chain uses TRBV18 with TRBJ1-1; possibly TRBD1 for D (6 bases). CDR1 KGHSH and CDR2 LQKENI come from the germline V gene. V gave up 1 base and J gave up 2 bases, with 8 bases separating them. The CDR3 covers 14 residues. This chain's CDR3 is CASSPLDSNTEAFF. The CDR3 nucleotides are TGTGCCAGCTCACCACTGGACAGCAACACTGAAGCTTTCTTT.

J is TRBJ2-7 and V is TRBV2; possibly TRBD2 for D (7 bases). Between the trimmed V and J ends, which lost 7 bases and 3 bases, there was a span of 16 bases. Germline V gene sequence: CDR1 SNHLY, CDR2 FYNNEI. CDR3 length: 14 residues. DNA for the CDR3: TGTGCCAGCACTGGGGGGCGGGAGCTCTACGAGCAGTACTTC. This codes for CASTGGRELYEQYF.

The chain carries TRBV5-1 and TRBJ2-3; a possible D gene is TRBD2 (5 bases). Trimming pared 0 bases from V and 3 bases from J, leaving 11 bases between. This CDR3 spans 15 amino acids. CDR1 is SGHRS, CDR2 YFSETQ, per germline. CDR3 sequence (DNA): TGCGCCAGCAGCTTGGCCGAGGGATCTACAGATACGCAGTATTTT. Its translation: CASSLAEGSTDTQYF.

The chain carries TRBV30 and TRBJ2-6; D not certain. CDR1 GTSNPN and CDR2 SVGIG come from the germline V gene (reference sequence). Deletions cut 0 bases from V and 0 bases from J, with 6 bases between. The CDR3 runs 15 residues. The CDR3 reads CAWSVSLSGANVLTF. In DNA form, the CDR3 reads TGTGCCTGGAGTGTATCCCTCTCTGGGGCCAACGTCCTGACTTTC.

The CDR3 coding sequence is TGCGCCACCCGCGCGGAGAGCTCTGGAAACACCATATATTTT. Amino acid sequence: CATRAESSGNTIYF. The rearrangement uses TRBV5-1 and TRBJ1-3; D not certain. The CDR3 sequence is 14 residues long. Trimming removed 9 bases at V and 0 bases at J, with 13 bases between. Per the germline V gene, CDR1 is SGHRS and CDR2 is YFSETQ.